This TCR beta chain comes out of a study of regulatory T cells in long-lasting Graves disease. As for time point: newly diagnosed GD, antithyroid drugs for less than 3 months. RNA from PBMCs was the source of the TCR library. Arm-PCR with iRepertoire HTBI primers amplified the CDR3 regions for these TCR beta libraries. TCRdb reanalysed the multiplex PCR reads using MiXCR and keeps one entry per CDR3 protein. The table lists hundreds of thousands of distinct CDR3 sequences, about 15% of them singletons. This clonotype was found a few times. V dropped 0 bases and J dropped 12 bases, with 12 bases sitting between them. The CDR3 runs to 13 residues. CDR1 and CDR2 from the germline V gene are LGHDT and YNNKEL (reference sequence). The sample was also reused in another study, on T cells in Graves' hyperthyroidism and ophthalmopathy. That investigation notes: Any patient presenting with uncontrolled infection, other autoimmune disease, pregnancy or lactation was left out. Orbital computed tomography, thyroid ultrasound, serum thyroxine and TRAb, and clinical symptoms together informed the diagnoses. Blood also contained most expanded thyroid clonotypes above 0.001.

The V call is TRBV3-1, the J call TRBJ2-1; D ambiguous. This TCR came from a woman in her twenties or thirties with Graves disease. This sample comprised peripheral blood mononuclear cells (PBMCs), obtained at new diagnosis, from a patient treated with antithyroid drugs. The CDR3 reads CASSQDGPSVQFF. CDR3 in DNA: TGTGCCAGCAGCCAAGACGGGCCATCGGTGCAGTTCTTC.